A single sample is the source of the 27 T cell receptor beta chains below, sequenced in a study of T cells after yellow fever vaccination. MiXCR, applied by TCRdb to the 5' RACE reads, yields one record per CDR3 protein. This table holds hundreds of thousands of distinct CDR3 sequences, approximately 10% found once. The source material was CD4+ T cells sorted from PBMCs, sampled 5 days after the yellow fever booster vaccination. All receptors derive from a man between 18 and 35 years old who received the YFV17D yellow fever vaccine.

V is TRBV6-2 or TRBV6-3 and J is TRBJ1-1, with 8 bases aligning to TRBD1. The CDR3 extends over 15 amino acids. Per germline, CDR1 MNHEY and CDR2 SVGEGT. The V segment lost 6 bases and the J segment 8 bases; nucleotides outside the gene matches: 14. The CDR3 region is CASSNIRWGTGEAFF. The CDR3 DNA sequence: TGTGCCAGCAGCAATATCCGTTGGGGGACAGGAGAAGCTTTCTTT.

In its sample, this clonotype was seen a few times. The chain links TRBV6-6 to TRBJ2-7, with D maybe TRBD2 (7 bases). Germline V gene data show CDR1 as MNHNY and CDR2 as SVGAGI (reference sequence). V lost 1 base, J lost 2 bases, and 12 bases lay in between. The CDR3 sequence is 15 residues long. CDR3 residues: CASSYFGGQAYEQYF. In DNA form, the CDR3 reads TGTGCCAGCAGTTACTTCGGGGGGCAGGCCTACGAGCAGTACTTC.

Only a few counts were recorded for this clonotype. The chain is built from TRBV4-3 and TRBJ1-2; D call uncertain. Per germline, CDR1 LGHNA and CDR2 YSLEER. V lost 1 base to trimming and J lost 5 bases, with 17 bases between them. CDR3 length equals 16 residues. The CDR3, as DNA: TGCGCCAGCAGCCAAGGACGTCGCCGGGTGGGGTATGGCTACACCTTC. This gives the protein CASSQGRRRVGYGYTF.

On this clonotype itself: The junction departs from germline at one end; a sequencing error may be responsible. The rearrangement uses TRBV6-2 or TRBV6-3 and TRBJ1-1, with 11 positions matching TRBD1. Germline values: CDR1 MNHEY, CDR2 SVGEGT. The CDR3 runs 13 residues. The CDR3 DNA sequence: TGTGCCAGCAGTTACTACGGGGGACAGGGGGAGGCGTTT. It codes for CASSYYGGQGEAF.

This clonotype has only a few counts. The rearrangement joins TRBV9 to TRBJ2-2, with D uncertain. Germline CDR1 is SGDLS and CDR2 is YYNGEE. V lost 2 bases and J 0 bases, leaving 8 bases between the germline ends. The CDR3 is 15 residues long. The CDR3 sequence is CASSVLTTNTGELFF. CDR3 DNA: TGTGCCAGCAGCGTCTTGACCACGAACACCGGGGAGCTGTTTTTT.

This clonotype was counted between two and nine times. The CDR3 DNA sequence: TGTGCCAGCTGCCGGGCGGCAGACCAGCTCATCTACGAGCAGTACGTC. Translated, it gives CASCRAADQLIYEQYV. The chain uses TRBV11-3 and TRBJ2-7; unclear D gene. With 8 bases removed from V and 3 bases from J, the gap between germline ends came to 23 bases. Per germline, CDR1 SGHNT and CDR2 YENEEA. The length of the CDR3 is 16 residues.

Only a few counts were recorded for this clonotype. V and J are TRBV11-2 and TRBJ2-3; D not certain. Germline CDR1 is SGHAT and CDR2 is FQNNGV. The V end lost 1 base, the J end lost 2 bases, and 7 bases lay between the germline ends. The CDR3 is 14 residues long. The chain's CDR3 is CASSLAAYTDTQYF. The CDR3 DNA reads TGTGCCAGCAGCTTAGCGGCTTACACAGATACGCAGTATTTT.

This clonotype showed up just a few times. This sequence joins TRBV7-9 and TRBJ2-1; D remains unclear. The V end lost 1 base, the J end lost 8 bases, and 12 bases lay between the germline ends. The CDR3 length is 14 residues. The germline gives CDR1 SEHNR, CDR2 FQNEAQ (reference sequence). CDR3 sequence: CASSLDGVVDEQFF. In DNA form, the CDR3 reads TGTGCCAGCAGCTTAGATGGCGTTGTGGATGAGCAGTTCTTC. The full variable domain, its missing parts supplied by reference TRBV7-9 and TRBJ2-1, is DTGVSQNPRHKITKRGQNVTFRCDPISEHNRLYWYRQTLGQGPEFLTYFQNEAQLEKSRLLSDRFSAERPKGSFSTLEIQRTEQGDSAMYLCASSLDGVVDEQFFGPGTRLTVL.

This clonotype was seen a handful of times. The V gene is TRBV29-1, the J gene TRBJ2-5; 8 bases line up with TRBD2. V shed 6 bases and J 5 bases; nucleotides not matched to a gene: 17. The CDR3 length is 16 residues. From germline, CDR1 is SQVTM and CDR2 ANQGSEA. The CDR3 DNA sequence: TGCAGCGTCCATGGGGGTTACGGGAGGGAAGGGGAGACCCAGTACTTC. It codes for CSVHGGYGREGETQYF. Full variable domain (outside the CDR3, taken from reference TRBV29-1 and TRBJ2-5): SAVISQKPSRDICQRGTSLTIQCQVDSQVTMMFWYRQQPGQSLTLIATANQGSEATYESGFVIDKFPISRPNLTFSTLTVSNMSPEDSSIYLCSVHGGYGREGETQYFGPGTRLLVL.

This clonotype was observed a handful of times. The rearrangement links TRBV30 to TRBJ1-6, with unresolved D. The CDR3 contains 14 residues. The germline CDR1 and CDR2 sequences are GTSNPN and SVGIG (reference sequence). V lost 3 bases and J 2 bases, leaving 8 bases between the germline ends. CDR3: CAWRAGAYNSPLHF. CDR3 bases: TGTGCCTGGAGGGCCGGGGCCTATAATTCACCCCTCCACTTT.

A few counts support this clonotype. The V gene is TRBV9, the J gene TRBJ2-5, with a possible D match to TRBD2 (6 bases). The CDR3 totals 15 residues. V was clipped by 2 bases and J by 1 base, with 12 bases between them. In germline, CDR1 is SGDLS, CDR2 YYNGEE. The CDR3 coding sequence is TGTGCCAGCAGCGTGGCCAGCGGGTTCCAAGAGACCCAGTACTTC. This gives the protein CASSVASGFQETQYF.

V and J are TRBV5-5 and TRBJ2-3; tentatively, D is TRBD2 (5 bases). There are 15 residues in the CDR3. From germline, CDR1 is SGHKS and CDR2 YYEKEE (reference sequence). V lost 4 bases to trimming and J lost 4 bases, with 16 bases between them. The CDR3: CASSLETLAADTQYF. In DNA, the CDR3 is TGTGCCAGCAGCCTAGAGACTCTAGCTGCAGATACGCAGTATTTT.

This clonotype was picked up many times. V and J are TRBV7-9 and TRBJ2-7, with D possibly being TRBD2 (5 bases). This CDR3 has 14 residues. Trimming removed 2 bases from V and 1 base from J, with 9 bases in between. Germline-derived CDR1 and CDR2 are SEHNR and FQNEAQ (reference sequence). The CDR3 DNA follows: TGTGCCAGCAGCTTAAGCGGCCTATCCTACGAGCAGTACTTC. Translation gives CASSLSGLSYEQYF.

The chain links TRBV9 to TRBJ2-3; 13 bases match TRBD2. Unmatched junction bases numbered 7, after V lost 0 bases and J lost 6 bases. This CDR3 comprises 17 residues. The germline V gene encodes CDR1 SGDLS and CDR2 YYNGEE. CDR3 coding DNA: TGTGCCAGCAGCGTAGGGGGACTAGCGGGGCGTGGGGATACGCAGTATTTT. Amino acids: CASSVGGLAGRGDTQYF.

This clonotype was seen only a few times. The V and J genes are TRBV12-3 or TRBV12-4 and TRBJ2-5; 7 bases agree with TRBD2. Unmatched junction bases numbered 13, after V lost 3 bases and J lost 0 bases. This CDR3 has 18 residues. The CDR3 region is CASSLAPILARNQETQYF. The CDR3 DNA reads TGTGCCAGCAGTTTGGCCCCTATACTAGCGAGAAACCAAGAGACCCAGTACTTC.

The gene calls are TRBV7-2 and TRBJ2-3, with D hard to call. V lost 5 bases and J 3 bases, leaving 6 bases between the germline ends. The CDR3 contains 12 residues. Germline V gives CDR1 SGHTA, CDR2 FQGNSA. The CDR3 region has the DNA TGTGCCAGCAGCGCTGTTACAGATACGCAGTATTTT. Translation: CASSAVTDTQYF.

This clonotype was seen a handful of times. The chain is built from TRBV7-2 and TRBJ2-7, with 12 positions matching TRBD2. CDR1 and CDR2 (germline): SGHTA, FQGNSA. With 0 bases clipped from V and 2 bases from J, the junction kept 5 bases outside the gene matches. CDR3 length: 17 amino acids. The CDR3 bases are TGTGCCAGCAGCTTAGCCGGGACTAGCGGGCTCCCCTACGAGCAGTACTTC. Protein product: CASSLAGTSGLPYEQYF.

The rearrangement uses TRBV20-1 and TRBJ2-7, with 8 bases matching TRBD2. The germline gives CDR1 DFQATT, CDR2 SNEGSKA (reference sequence). The CDR3 contains 13 residues. The ends lost 6 bases at V and 3 bases at J; junction bases unmatched: 7. CDR3 amino acids: CSAQGLAGYEQYV. CDR3 bases: TGCAGTGCCCAGGGGCTAGCGGGCTACGAGCAGTACGTC.

There are a few counts of this clonotype. The V call is TRBV29-1, the J call TRBJ2-5; 8 positions agree with TRBD1. CDR3 length: 14 residues. V lost 3 bases, J lost 5 bases, and 8 bases stayed unmatched. The V gene's germline CDR1 is SQVTM and CDR2 ANQGSEA. For the CDR3, the DNA is TGCAGCGTTGATCGGCAGGGGGCGAGCGAGACCCAGTACTTC. It is translated as CSVDRQGASETQYF. The entire variable domain, with the rest obtained from reference TRBV29-1 and TRBJ2-5, is as follows: SAVISQKPSRDICQRGTSLTIQCQVDSQVTMMFWYRQQPGQSLTLIATANQGSEATYESGFVIDKFPISRPNLTFSTLTVSNMSPEDSSIYLCSVDRQGASETQYFGPGTRLLVL.

In the case of this clonotype: Possible read error: a much larger clone is one base away. This chain links TRBV14 with TRBJ2-1; D not certain. Trimming cost V 6 bases and J 0 bases, with 12 bases left between them. CDR1 is SGHDN, CDR2 FVKESK, per germline. The CDR3 spans 15 residues. CDR3 sequence (DNA): TGTGCCAGCAGTCCTGACCCGAGCTCCTACAATGAGCAGTTCTTC. As protein: CASSPDPSSYNEQFF.

This sequence joins TRBV6-1 and TRBJ2-3; 9 bases match TRBD1. The CDR3 totals 16 residues. Per the germline V gene, CDR1 is MNHNS and CDR2 is SASEGT. V lost 2 bases to trimming and J lost 10 bases; unmatched junction nucleotides: 13. For the CDR3, the DNA is TGTGCCAGCAGTGAACGGGGGACAGGGAGGGGACTGGCGCAGTATTTT. The encoded protein is CASSERGTGRGLAQYF.

This clonotype turned up a few times. The chain has TRBV20-1 and TRBJ2-3; D assignment may be TRBD1 or TRBD2 (5 bases each). V shed 2 bases and J shed 1 base, with 19 bases lying between them. This CDR3 has 17 amino acids. Germline V gene sequence: CDR1 DFQATT, CDR2 SNEGSKA (reference sequence). Written as DNA, the CDR3 is TGCAGTGCTAGAAATCCGGGACGCCGAAGGGGCACAGATACGCAGTATTTT. Translation: CSARNPGRRRGTDTQYF.

This clonotype was counted a few times. The genes are TRBV24-1 and TRBJ2-3; D not certain. Trimming took 2 bases from V and 1 from J, leaving 12 bases between them. Looked up from germline, CDR1 is KGHDR and CDR2 is SFDVKD. The CDR3 loop spans 16 amino acids. The CDR3 sequence is CATSDSLETGTDTQYF. CDR3 nucleotides: TGTGCCACCAGTGATTCCCTGGAAACAGGCACAGATACGCAGTATTTT.

This clonotype has more than one count but fewer than ten. The chain recombines TRBV6-6 with TRBJ2-7; D may be TRBD2 (5 bases). The V gene's germline CDR1 is MNHNY and CDR2 SVGAGI (reference sequence). The V gene lost 0 bases and the J gene lost 5 bases, with 11 bases spanning the gap. The CDR3 length is 14 residues. The CDR3 is CASSYSGVSNEQYV. The CDR3 nucleotides read TGTGCCAGCAGTTACTCCGGGGTCAGCAACGAGCAGTACGTC.

This clonotype was seen only a few times. A much larger clone sits a single nucleotide away, making a read error possible. CDR3 region: CASTQGGDQPQHF. The CDR3 bases are TGTGCCAGCACCCAAGGGGGGGATCAGCCCCAGCATTTT. The chain couples TRBV12-3 or TRBV12-4 to TRBJ1-5; tentative D call: TRBD1 (6 bases). The CDR3 extends over 13 amino acids. V lost 7 bases and J 5 bases, leaving 12 bases between the germline ends.

This clonotype was counted many times. The V and J genes are TRBV6-1 and TRBJ2-3; no clear D gene. Looked up from germline, CDR1 is MNHNS and CDR2 is SASEGT. The CDR3 covers 12 residues. The germline V and J ends were trimmed by 3 bases and 7 bases, with 8 bases remaining between them. CDR3 in DNA: TGTGCCAGCAGTGAGCAGGAACATACGCAGTATTTT. Amino acids: CASSEQEHTQYF.

The table lists this clonotype with a few counts. V and J are TRBV4-3 and TRBJ2-3, with 9 bases aligning to TRBD2. After removal of 4 bases from V and 2 bases from J, the junction contained 7 bases not matched to a gene. This CDR3 comprises 16 residues. Germline values: CDR1 LGHNA, CDR2 YSLEER. CDR3 DNA sequence: TGCGCCAGCAGCCTCGTTAGCGGGGGCCTCACAGATACGCAGTATTTT. Amino acid sequence: CASSLVSGGLTDTQYF.